A single sample gave rise to the 20 T cell receptor beta chains below, sequenced in a study of graft-versus-host responses after intestinal transplantation. Measured with immunoSEQ multiplex PCR; TCRdb has only the in-frame clones, and not every one. The data contain 15,000 to 18,000 clones, approximately 30% of them singletons. This specimen consisted of alloreactive CD4+ T cells from a mixed lymphocyte reaction culture, obtained before intestinal transplant. Subset indicated: CFSE-low proliferating T cells sorted from roughly six-day pre-transplant mixed lymphocyte reaction (GvH or HvG direction). The receptors originated from a human patient who received an intestinal transplant.

The rearrangement uses TRBV5-4 and TRBJ2-2; D possibly corresponds to TRBD1 (5 bases). Germline CDR1 and CDR2: SGHNT and YYREEE (reference sequence). The CDR3 has 15 residues. V lost 1 base to trimming and J lost 4 bases, with 11 bases between them. In DNA form, the CDR3 reads TGTGCCAGCAGCTTGTTTGGCAGGGCCACCGGGGAGCTGTTTTTT. Protein: CASSLFGRATGELFF.

CDR3 in amino acids: CASSEGQGNYGYTF. Here the CDR3 DNA reads TGCGCCAGCAGCGAAGGACAGGGCAACTATGGCTACACCTTC. The chain recombines TRBV5-1 with TRBJ1-2, with TRBD1 matching 8 bases. This CDR3 spans 14 amino acids. Germline V gene sequence: CDR1 SGHRS, CDR2 YFSETQ. After removal of 4 bases from V and 2 bases from J, the junction contained 4 bases not matched to a gene.

The chain links TRBV6-6 to TRBJ1-2, with 7 bases lining up with TRBD1. The CDR3 length is 14 residues. With V trimmed by 6 bases and J by 4 bases, 8 bases remained unmatched. The V gene's germline CDR1 is MNHNY and CDR2 SVGAGI (reference sequence). CDR3 sequence: CASRPQGRIYGYTF. The CDR3 coding sequence is TGTGCCAGCAGACCACAGGGGCGGATCTATGGCTACACCTTC.

This clone is medium-sized by share. The rearrangement joins TRBV4-1 to TRBJ1-4, with 7 bases identical to TRBD1. Germline CDR1 MGHRA, CDR2 YSYEKL. V was clipped by 2 bases and J by 4 bases; unmatched bases: 10. The CDR3 consists of 17 residues. CDR3 sequence: CASSQPGQRILNEKLFF. In DNA form, the CDR3 reads TGCGCCAGCAGCCAACCGGGACAGCGCATACTTAATGAAAAACTGTTTTTT.

The genes are TRBV9 and TRBJ2-2; the match to TRBD2 covers 7 bases. The germline V gene has CDR1 SGDLS and CDR2 YYNGEE. This CDR3 has 16 residues. V lost 0 bases and J lost 2; bases outside the gene matches: 4. CDR3 loop: CASSVVPAGNTGELFF. The CDR3 DNA follows: TGTGCCAGCAGCGTAGTTCCAGCGGGAAACACCGGGGAGCTGTTTTTT.

The genes are TRBV5-6 and TRBJ2-3; 13 nucleotides match TRBD2. The CDR3 extends over 16 amino acids. Trimming removed 2 bases from V and 7 bases from J; junction bases left unmatched: 7. Germline values: CDR1 SGHDT, CDR2 YYEEEE. CDR3 sequence (DNA): TGTGCCAGCAGCTTACCCGGGACTAGCGGGACCTATACGCAGTATTTT. This sequence encodes CASSLPGTSGTYTQYF. Variable domain in full (rest from reference TRBV5-6 and TRBJ2-3): DAGVTQSPTHLIKTRGQQVTLRCSPKSGHDTVSWYQQALGQGPQFIFQYYEEEERQRGNFPDRFSGHQFPNYSSELNVNALLLGDSALYLCASSLPGTSGTYTQYFGPGTRLTVL.

This clone was detected only once. This chain joins TRBV29-1 and TRBJ2-3; D unresolved. Germline-derived CDR1 and CDR2 are SQVTM and ANQGSEA. The CDR3 totals 12 residues. V dropped 7 bases and J dropped 0 bases, with 8 bases sitting between them. The CDR3 DNA follows: TGCAGCGCCGCTTCTAGCACAGATACGCAGTATTTT. The encoded protein is CSAASSTDTQYF.

Here the CDR3 reads CASSGSGSGSYNEQFF. The DNA of the CDR3 is TGTGCCAGCAGCGGTAGCGGGAGCGGGTCCTACAATGAGCAGTTCTTC. The V call is TRBV5-6, the J call TRBJ2-1, with TRBD2 identical over 9 bases. V lost 4 bases to trimming and J lost 1 base; unmatched junction nucleotides: 6. The CDR3 covers 16 residues. Germline V gives CDR1 SGHDT, CDR2 YYEEEE. Combining the CDR3 with reference TRBV5-6 and TRBJ2-1 gives the whole variable domain DAGVTQSPTHLIKTRGQQVTLRCSPKSGHDTVSWYQQALGQGPQFIFQYYEEEERQRGNFPDRFSGHQFPNYSSELNVNALLLGDSALYLCASSGSGSGSYNEQFFGPGTRLTVL.

Within the sample, this clone is medium-sized (0.01 to 0.1%). The J gene is TRBJ2-1, the V gene TRBV5-1; D is undetermined. With 6 bases removed from V and 0 bases from J, the gap between germline ends came to 13 bases. Germline V lookup: CDR1 SGHRS, CDR2 YFSETQ. The CDR3 spans 15 residues. CDR3 protein: CASTPPFSSYNEQFF. DNA for the CDR3: TGCGCCAGCACCCCGCCGTTTAGCTCCTACAATGAGCAGTTCTTC.

There are a few counts of this clone. The chain joins TRBV5-1 to TRBJ2-3, with D maybe TRBD2 (5 bases). The CDR3 spans 16 residues. Germline CDR1 is SGHRS and CDR2 is YFSETQ. Trimming left V 4 bases short and J 0 bases short, with 15 bases between. The CDR3 spells CASSQQGRVSTDTQYF. The CDR3 DNA is TGCGCCAGCAGCCAACAAGGGAGAGTTAGCACAGATACGCAGTATTTT.

The chain links TRBV29-1 to TRBJ2-2, with D perhaps being TRBD1 or TRBD2 (5 bases each). The V gene lost 5 bases and the J gene lost 5 bases, with 12 bases spanning the gap. The CDR3 covers 13 residues. Germline lookup yields CDR1 SQVTM and CDR2 ANQGSEA. CDR3 bases: TGCAGCGTTCAGTCAGGGACGACCGGGGAGCTGTTTTTT. Its translation is CSVQSGTTGELFF.

The rearrangement uses TRBV5-1 and TRBJ2-5, with 8 bases lining up with TRBD1. Looked up from germline, CDR1 is SGHRS and CDR2 is YFSETQ. V shed 4 bases, J shed 5 bases, and the junction held 4 bases outside the gene matches. This CDR3 is built from 13 residues. The CDR3 loop reads CASSLRTGETQYF. For the CDR3, the DNA is TGCGCCAGCAGCCTGAGGACAGGGGAGACCCAGTACTTC.

This clone was picked up a small number of times. The genes are TRBV6-1 and TRBJ1-5; 10 positions agree with TRBD1. This CDR3 contains 16 residues. The germline gives CDR1 MNHNS, CDR2 SASEGT. V trimming: 3 bases; J trimming: 5 bases; junction bases outside the gene matches: 7. The CDR3 reads CASSDPGQGRDQPQHF. Written as DNA, the CDR3 is TGTGCCAGCAGTGACCCGGGACAGGGGAGGGATCAGCCCCAGCATTTT.

The chain joins TRBV12-5 to TRBJ2-7; TRBD1 matches 9 bases. CDR3 length: 15 amino acids. J lost 3 bases, V lost 4 bases, and 7 bases had no gene match. Germline V CDR1 and CDR2: LGHNT, FRNRAP. CDR3 protein: CASGSSGQGRYEQYF. CDR3 DNA sequence: TGTGCTAGTGGTTCGTCGGGACAGGGACGCTACGAGCAGTACTTC. The whole variable domain, filled in from reference TRBV12-5 and TRBJ2-7, reads DARVTQTPRHKVTEMGQEVTMRCQPILGHNTVFWYRQTMMQGLELLAYFRNRAPLDDSGMPKDRFSAEMPDATLATLKIQPSEPRDSAVYFCASGSSGQGRYEQYFGPGTRLTVT.

This clone was seen only a few times. The chain carries TRBV5-1 and TRBJ2-1; 10 nucleotides line up with TRBD2. The CDR3 runs to 15 residues. V lost 2 bases to trimming and J lost 4 bases; unmatched junction nucleotides: 3. Per the germline V gene, CDR1 is SGHRS and CDR2 is YFSETQ. CDR3 sequence: CASSFSLAGYNEQFF. CDR3 nucleotides: TGCGCCAGCAGCTTTTCACTAGCGGGATACAATGAGCAGTTCTTC.

This clone was picked up a small number of times. The chain carries TRBV5-1 and TRBJ2-1; D remains ambiguous. The CDR3 runs to 13 residues. The germline gives CDR1 SGHRS, CDR2 YFSETQ. V was pared by 4 bases and J by 4 bases, with 9 bases between. The CDR3 spells CASSPWGYNEQFF. The DNA for the CDR3 is TGCGCCAGCAGCCCCTGGGGATACAATGAGCAGTTCTTC.

The chain carries TRBV6-5 and TRBJ1-6; 8 bases map to TRBD1. Germline-derived CDR1 and CDR2 are MNHEY and SVGAGI. Trimming removed 6 bases from V and 7 bases from J; junction bases left unmatched: 8. This CDR3 contains 15 residues. The CDR3 reads CASSTRDRLNSPLHF. CDR3 bases: TGTGCCAGCAGCACCCGGGACAGGCTCAATTCACCCCTCCACTTT.

The chain recombines TRBV7-2 with TRBJ2-1, with 7 positions matching TRBD2. V shed 7 bases, J shed 10 bases, and the junction held 22 bases outside the gene matches. CDR1 and CDR2 (germline): SGHTA, FQGNSA. The CDR3 has 17 residues. The CDR3 sequence is CASNRGRAAGLGGEQFF. The CDR3 DNA is TGTGCCAGCAACCGTGGAAGGGCAGCGGGATTGGGCGGGGAGCAGTTCTTC.

This clone is termed medium-sized. The rearrangement joins TRBV5-1 to TRBJ2-7, with 8 bases identical to TRBD2. Germline V lookup: CDR1 SGHRS, CDR2 YFSETQ. V trimming: 0 bases; J trimming: 1 base; junction bases outside the gene matches: 6. The CDR3 length is 16 residues. CDR3 nucleotides: TGCGCCAGCAGCTTGGGGCTGACTAGCGCATCCTACGAGCAGTACTTC. Translating gives CASSLGLTSASYEQYF.

CDR3 loop: CASSLAIITADLYNSPLHF. For the CDR3, the DNA is TGTGCCAGCAGCTTAGCGATTATCACAGCAGACCTCTATAATTCACCCCTCCACTTT. This sequence joins TRBV7-2 and TRBJ1-6; unclear D gene. Germline V CDR1 and CDR2: SGHTA, FQGNSA. Trimming cost V 0 bases and J 3 bases, with 18 bases left between them. This CDR3 region has 19 residues.